These T cell receptor beta chains were read from a single sample in a study of T cells in localized non-small cell lung cancer. This table comes from immunoSEQ multiplex PCR, and its TCRdb copy is limited to in-frame clones, with some not included. This sample has about 15,000 clones, with approximately 85% found just once. Specimen: peripheral blood, collected before any cancer treatment. The receptors come from a female donor at least 60 years old with stage I squamous cell lung carcinoma. The CDR3 runs from the conserved cysteine through the conserved F or W. A D gene is named only where the DNA matches it firmly. Clone size is shown for a subset of rows, as once, few, many or a class of expanded clone.

D gene	V gene	clone size	J gene	CDR3 protein	CDR3 DNA
-	TRBV7-6	once	TRBJ1-1	CASSEGRMNTEAFF	TGTGCCAGCAGCGAGGGACGGATGAACACTGAAGCTTTCTTT
-	TRBV29-1	few	TRBJ2-5	CSVELRGGETQYF	TGCAGCGTTGAACTCAGGGGTGGGGAGACCCAGTACTTC
TRBD2	TRBV30	-	TRBJ2-1	CAWSDGRGNNEQFF	TGTGCCTGGAGTGATGGGCGGGGGAACAATGAGCAGTTCTTC
-	TRBV29-1	-	TRBJ2-3	CSIRARQRTDTQYF	TGCAGCATTCGCGCCCGACAGAGAACAGATACGCAGTATTTT
-	TRBV2	-	TRBJ1-2	CASRRLGANYGYTF	TGTGCCAGCAGAAGACTCGGAGCTAACTATGGCTACACCTTC
-	TRBV27	-	TRBJ2-3	CASTPGHGTDTQYF	TGTGCCAGCACTCCGGGACATGGCACAGATACGCAGTATTTT
-	TRBV5-1	-	TRBJ1-5	CASSLSPTGDSNQPQHF	TGCGCCAGCAGCTTAAGTCCCACCGGGGATAGCAATCAGCCCCAGCATTTT
-	TRBV2	-	TRBJ1-6	CASMGAYNSPLHF	TGTGCCAGCATGGGCGCTTATAATTCACCCCTCCACTTT
-	TRBV7-2	-	TRBJ1-1	CASSFTMGEAFF	TGTGCCAGCAGCTTCACAATGGGAGAAGCTTTCTTT
-	TRBV9	-	TRBJ2-2	CASSLGGTNTGELFF	TGTGCCAGCAGCCTAGGGGGGACGAACACCGGGGAGCTGTTTTTT
TRBD1	TRBV5-4	-	TRBJ2-7	CASSLSTGDSYEQYF	TGTGCCAGCAGCTTGTCTACAGGGGACTCCTACGAGCAGTACTTC
-	TRBV6-5	-	TRBJ2-7	CASSYGWSYEQYF	TGTGCCAGCAGTTACGGGTGGAGCTACGAGCAGTACTTC
-	TRBV19	-	TRBJ1-2	CASSIVGTSGYTF	TGTGCCAGTAGTATTGTCGGGACTAGTGGCTACACCTTC
TRBD1	TRBV7-2	-	TRBJ1-5	CASSPGTGITGPQHF	TGTGCCAGCAGCCCTGGGACAGGGATAACTGGGCCCCAGCATTTT
-	TRBV18	-	TRBJ2-2	CASSPAGPNTGELFF	TGTGCCAGCTCACCTGCGGGTCCGAACACCGGGGAGCTGTTTTTT
-	TRBV19	-	TRBJ2-7	CASSPTSSSYEQYF	TGTGCCAGTAGCCCCACCTCCTCCTCCTACGAGCAGTACTTC
-	TRBV14	-	TRBJ1-4	CASRREANEKLFF	TGTGCCAGCCGCCGAGAGGCTAATGAAAAACTGTTTTTT
TRBD1	TRBV7-9	once	TRBJ2-6	CASSLIQGKVLTF	TGTGCCAGCAGCTTAATACAGGGGAAGGTCCTGACTTTC
-	TRBV19	-	TRBJ2-3	CASSIGAFTSTDTQYF	TGTGCCAGTAGTATCGGAGCGTTCACTAGCACAGATACGCAGTATTTT
TRBD1	TRBV4-1	-	TRBJ1-1	CASSPGQYMNTEAFF	TGCGCCAGCAGCCCGGGACAGTACATGAACACTGAAGCTTTCTTT
-	TRBV28	few	TRBJ2-3	CASSWDTQYF	TGTGCCAGCAGTTGGGATACGCAGTATTTT
TRBD1	TRBV7-2	-	TRBJ1-2	CASSLLGGPRGYTF	TGTGCCAGCAGCTTACTAGGGGGCCCTAGGGGCTACACCTTC
TRBD1	TRBV2	-	TRBJ2-2	CASTTGVTGELFF	TGTGCCAGCACTACAGGGGTAACCGGGGAGCTGTTTTTT
-	TRBV5-4	few	TRBJ1-4	CASSPGQPYEKLFF	TGTGCCAGCAGCCCTGGACAACCATATGAAAAACTGTTTTTT
TRBD1	TRBV27	-	TRBJ1-2	CASSLRQGPYGYTF	TGTGCCAGCAGTTTGAGACAGGGACCCTATGGCTACACCTTC
-	TRBV7-7	-	TRBJ2-2	CASSSSVTGDVGELFF	TGTGCCAGCAGCTCTTCCGTAACGGGGGATGTCGGGGAGCTGTTTTTT
-	TRBV4-2	-	TRBJ1-1	CASSPDGNTEAFF	TGTGCCAGCAGCCCGGACGGGAACACTGAAGCTTTCTTT
-	TRBV5-4	once	TRBJ2-7	CASSLEAETYEQYF	TGTGCCAGCAGCTTGGAAGCGGAAACCTACGAGCAGTACTTC
-	TRBV5-4	once	TRBJ2-5	CASSAPWGRETQYF	TGTGCCAGCAGCGCTCCTTGGGGTCGAGAGACCCAGTACTTC
-	TRBV30	-	TRBJ1-6	CAWTTGTYDSPLHF	TGTGCCTGGACTACAGGGACGTATGATTCACCCCTCCACTTT
-	TRBV29-1	-	TRBJ2-7	CSVVGEYEQYF	TGCAGCGTAGTTGGTGAATACGAGCAGTACTTC
-	TRBV25-1	-	TRBJ1-2	CASSTPGHYGYTF	TGTGCCAGCAGTACTCCTGGGCACTATGGCTACACCTTC
-	TRBV5-4	-	TRBJ1-2	CASSLLSGYTF	TGTGCCAGCAGCTTGCTGTCTGGCTACACCTTC
-	TRBV5-1	-	TRBJ2-1	CASSLEGPQANEQFF	TGCGCCAGCAGCTTGGAAGGGCCTCAAGCCAATGAGCAGTTCTTC
-	TRBV11-1	-	TRBJ2-3	CASSSGDFLSTDTQYF	TGTGCCAGCAGCTCCGGGGACTTTCTTAGCACAGATACGCAGTATTTT
-	TRBV5-4	-	TRBJ2-3	CASSSGTLKADTQYF	TGTGCCAGCAGCTCCGGGACGCTAAAGGCAGATACGCAGTATTTT
-	TRBV7-2	-	TRBJ2-7	CASSLEAEGGYEQYF	TGTGCCAGCAGCTTAGAGGCGGAGGGCGGCTACGAGCAGTACTTC
-	TRBV6-1	-	TRBJ2-6	CASINRAGANVLTF	TGTGCCAGCATAAACAGGGCTGGGGCCAACGTCCTGACTTTC
-	TRBV7-9	-	TRBJ1-3	CASSLKGTGNTIYF	TGTGCCAGCAGCTTAAAGGGAACTGGAAACACCATATATTTT